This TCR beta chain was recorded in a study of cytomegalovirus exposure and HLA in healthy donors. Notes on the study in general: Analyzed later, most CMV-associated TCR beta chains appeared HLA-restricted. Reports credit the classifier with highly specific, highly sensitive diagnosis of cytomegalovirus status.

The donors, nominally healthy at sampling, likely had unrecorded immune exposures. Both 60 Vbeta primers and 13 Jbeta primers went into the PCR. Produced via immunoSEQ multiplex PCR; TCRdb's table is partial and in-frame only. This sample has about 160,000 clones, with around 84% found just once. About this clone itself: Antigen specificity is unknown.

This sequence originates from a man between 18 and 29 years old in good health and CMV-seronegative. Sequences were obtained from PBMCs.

The CDR3 here is CASSFPSGGDYGYTF. In DNA form, the CDR3 reads TGTGCCAGCAGCTTCCCTTCCGGGGGAGACTATGGCTACACCTTC. The gene calls are TRBV7-9 and TRBJ1-2; a weak D match, TRBD1 (5 bases). V was trimmed by 3 bases and J by 3 bases, leaving 14 bases between them. The length of the CDR3 is 15 residues. The germline CDR1 and CDR2 sequences are SEHNR and FQNEAQ (reference sequence).